This is a list of T cell receptor beta chains from one sample in a study of blood T cell repertoires in COVID-19. Clones were read by immunoSEQ multiplex PCR, and TCRdb kept only the in-frame ones, dropping some. The sample yields some 340,000 clones, over 90% seen once. Sequencing used PBMCs or T cells enriched from blood (not recorded which). These receptors were taken from a woman in her twenties or thirties who had been exposed to COVID-19. The CDR3 runs from the conserved cysteine through the conserved F or W. The order of the fields is CDR3 protein, CDR3 DNA, D gene, clone size, V gene, J gene. A D gene is named only where the DNA matches it firmly. A clone size is listed for some rows: how often the clone was seen (once, few, many), or a class if it is expanded.

cdr3_aa: CASSWRGEAYEQYF
cdr3_nt: TGCGCCAGCAGCTGGAGGGGTGAGGCCTACGAGCAGTACTTC
d_call: -
clone_size: -
v_call: TRBV5-1
j_call: TRBJ2-7

cdr3_aa: CASSLPDRVNYGYTF
cdr3_nt: TGTGCCAGTAGCCTTCCGGACAGGGTTAACTATGGCTACACCTTC
d_call: TRBD1
clone_size: few
v_call: TRBV19
j_call: TRBJ1-2

cdr3_aa: CASSYSRGVNYGYTF
cdr3_nt: TGTGCCAGCAGTTATTCCAGGGGGGTTAACTATGGCTACACCTTC
d_call: TRBD1
clone_size: -
v_call: TRBV6-5
j_call: TRBJ1-2

cdr3_aa: CASSAYGLGGDNEQFF
cdr3_nt: TGTGCCAGCAGCGCCTACGGTCTGGGGGGAGACAATGAGCAGTTCTTC
d_call: -
clone_size: -
v_call: TRBV13
j_call: TRBJ2-1

cdr3_aa: CATVRDRGSPEAFF
cdr3_nt: TGTGCCACCGTACGGGACAGGGGGTCCCCTGAAGCTTTCTTT
d_call: TRBD1
clone_size: -
v_call: TRBV19
j_call: TRBJ1-1

cdr3_aa: CASSHWTGGGPNIQYF
cdr3_nt: TGCGCCAGCAGTCACTGGACAGGGGGCGGCCCAAACATTCAGTACTTC
d_call: TRBD1
clone_size: -
v_call: TRBV23-1
j_call: TRBJ2-4

cdr3_aa: CAISETGVGNSPLHF
cdr3_nt: TGTGCCATCAGTGAAACGGGGGTGGGTAATTCACCCCTCCACTTT
d_call: -
clone_size: -
v_call: TRBV10-3
j_call: TRBJ1-6

cdr3_aa: CASSRTGSSSYNEQFF
cdr3_nt: TGTGCCAGCAGCCGTACAGGGTCGAGCTCCTACAATGAGCAGTTCTTC
d_call: -
clone_size: once
v_call: TRBV7-9
j_call: TRBJ2-1

cdr3_aa: CASSLKSDSPLHF
cdr3_nt: TGCGCCAGCAGCTTAAAGTCGGATTCACCCCTCCACTTT
d_call: -
clone_size: -
v_call: TRBV5-1
j_call: TRBJ1-6

cdr3_aa: CASSPGNSYEQYF
cdr3_nt: TGTGCCAGCAGCCCCGGGAATTCTTACGAGCAGTACTTC
d_call: -
clone_size: -
v_call: TRBV5-6
j_call: TRBJ2-7

cdr3_aa: CASNKVCSRSYEQYF
cdr3_nt: TGTGCCAGCAACAAAGTGTGCAGTCGCTCCTACGAGCAGTACTTC
d_call: -
clone_size: -
v_call: TRBV21-1
j_call: TRBJ2-7

cdr3_aa: CASSSSGGISYNEQFF
cdr3_nt: TGCGCCAGCAGCTCCTCGGGGGGGATTTCCTACAATGAGCAGTTCTTC
d_call: TRBD2
clone_size: -
v_call: TRBV5-1
j_call: TRBJ2-1

cdr3_aa: CASSQMGSGASYNEQFF
cdr3_nt: TGCGCCAGCAGCCAAATGGGATCAGGGGCATCCTACAATGAGCAGTTCTTC
d_call: -
clone_size: -
v_call: TRBV4-1
j_call: TRBJ2-1

cdr3_aa: CASSEALQALFYGYTF
cdr3_nt: TGTGCCAGCAGTGAAGCGCTTCAGGCCCTCTTCTATGGCTACACCTTC
d_call: -
clone_size: -
v_call: TRBV2
j_call: TRBJ1-2

cdr3_aa: CASSLLGARGYTF
cdr3_nt: TGTGCCAGCAGCTTATTGGGGGCGAGGGGCTACACCTTC
d_call: -
clone_size: -
v_call: TRBV7-2
j_call: TRBJ1-2

cdr3_aa: CASSANDNSYEQYF
cdr3_nt: TGTGCCAGCTCAGCCAACGACAACTCCTACGAGCAGTACTTC
d_call: -
clone_size: -
v_call: TRBV18
j_call: TRBJ2-7

cdr3_aa: CASSLTGNGNSYEQYF
cdr3_nt: TGCGCCAGTAGCTTGACGGGGAATGGAAATTCCTACGAGCAGTACTTC
d_call: -
clone_size: -
v_call: TRBV5-1
j_call: TRBJ2-7

cdr3_aa: CASTRDRTDTQYF
cdr3_nt: TGTGCCAGCACACGGGACAGAACAGATACGCAGTATTTT
d_call: TRBD1
clone_size: once
v_call: TRBV11-1
j_call: TRBJ2-3

cdr3_aa: CAISVGQGNTEAFF
cdr3_nt: TGTGCCATCAGTGTGGGCCAGGGGAACACTGAAGCTTTCTTT
d_call: -
clone_size: -
v_call: TRBV10-3
j_call: TRBJ1-1

cdr3_aa: CASSPGGYEQYF
cdr3_nt: TGTGCCAGCAGCCCAGGCGGGTACGAGCAGTACTTC
d_call: -
clone_size: -
v_call: TRBV7-2
j_call: TRBJ2-7

cdr3_aa: CASSLGANYGYTF
cdr3_nt: TGTGCCAGCAGCTTAGGGGCCAACTATGGCTACACCTTC
d_call: -
clone_size: -
v_call: TRBV11-2
j_call: TRBJ1-2

cdr3_aa: CASSVDRGSYNSPLHF
cdr3_nt: TGTGCCAGCAGCGTAGATCGGGGCTCCTATAATTCACCCCTCCACTTT
d_call: -
clone_size: -
v_call: TRBV9
j_call: TRBJ1-6

cdr3_aa: CASSEVVPQGALGYTF
cdr3_nt: TGTGCCAGCAGTGAAGTGGTCCCCCAGGGGGCGTTGGGCTACACCTTC
d_call: TRBD1
clone_size: -
v_call: TRBV6-1
j_call: TRBJ1-2

cdr3_aa: CASSLRPDRGLGYTF
cdr3_nt: TGCGCCAGCAGCCTTCGACCGGACAGGGGGCTTGGCTACACCTTC
d_call: TRBD1
clone_size: -
v_call: TRBV4-1
j_call: TRBJ1-2

cdr3_aa: CASSLITRDRGIPEAFF
cdr3_nt: TGTGCCAGCAGCTTAATCACCCGGGACCGGGGGATCCCTGAAGCTTTCTTT
d_call: -
clone_size: few
v_call: TRBV13
j_call: TRBJ1-1

cdr3_aa: CASSYNGVTEAFF
cdr3_nt: TGTGCCAGCAGTTACAACGGGGTCACTGAAGCTTTCTTT
d_call: -
clone_size: -
v_call: TRBV6-5
j_call: TRBJ1-1

cdr3_aa: CAISELPQLNTEAFF
cdr3_nt: TGTGCCATCAGTGAATTGCCACAGCTGAACACTGAAGCTTTCTTT
d_call: -
clone_size: -
v_call: TRBV10-3
j_call: TRBJ1-1

cdr3_aa: CASSQDPMIAGSYEQYF
cdr3_nt: TGTGCCAGCAGCCAAGACCCAATGATAGCGGGGTCCTACGAGCAGTACTTC
d_call: TRBD2
clone_size: -
v_call: TRBV4-2
j_call: TRBJ2-7

cdr3_aa: CASSLLGDRNSNQPQHF
cdr3_nt: TGTGCCAGCAGTTTATTAGGGGACAGAAATAGCAATCAGCCCCAGCATTTT
d_call: TRBD1
clone_size: -
v_call: TRBV27
j_call: TRBJ1-5

cdr3_aa: CASTFWGGVPYNEQFF
cdr3_nt: TGTGCCAGCACCTTTTGGGGGGGGGTCCCCTACAATGAGCAGTTCTTC
d_call: TRBD2
clone_size: -
v_call: TRBV5-8
j_call: TRBJ2-1

cdr3_aa: CASSGLAREKLFF
cdr3_nt: TGTGCCAGCAGTGGACTAGCGAGGGAAAAACTGTTTTTT
d_call: -
clone_size: -
v_call: TRBV12-3/TRBV12-4
j_call: TRBJ1-4

cdr3_aa: CASNPSGNQPQHF
cdr3_nt: TGTGCCAGCAATCCTAGCGGTAATCAGCCCCAGCATTTT
d_call: -
clone_size: -
v_call: TRBV2
j_call: TRBJ1-5

cdr3_aa: CASSRQGRNYGYTF
cdr3_nt: TGTGCCAGCAGTCGACAGGGGAGGAACTATGGCTACACCTTC
d_call: TRBD1
clone_size: -
v_call: TRBV6-5
j_call: TRBJ1-2

cdr3_aa: CASSVWDTTDTQYF
cdr3_nt: TGTGCCAGCAGCGTTTGGGACACCACAGATACGCAGTATTTT
d_call: -
clone_size: -
v_call: TRBV9
j_call: TRBJ2-3

cdr3_aa: CASSQGPVQETQYF
cdr3_nt: TGCGCCAGCAGCCAAGGGCCAGTTCAAGAGACCCAGTACTTC
d_call: -
clone_size: -
v_call: TRBV4-1
j_call: TRBJ2-5

cdr3_aa: CASGARYSNQPQHF
cdr3_nt: TGTGCCAGTGGGGCAAGATATAGCAATCAGCCCCAGCATTTT
d_call: -
clone_size: -
v_call: TRBV19
j_call: TRBJ1-5

cdr3_aa: CASSLEGWGNTEAFF
cdr3_nt: TGTGCCAGCAGCTTAGAGGGGTGGGGAAACACTGAAGCTTTCTTT
d_call: -
clone_size: -
v_call: TRBV7-2
j_call: TRBJ1-1

cdr3_aa: CASRRSSGSYEQYF
cdr3_nt: TGTGCCAGCAGGAGGTCTAGCGGCTCGTACGAGCAGTACTTC
d_call: TRBD2
clone_size: once
v_call: TRBV25-1
j_call: TRBJ2-7

cdr3_aa: CASSSGASRETQYF
cdr3_nt: TGTGCCAGCAGCTCAGGAGCTAGCAGAGAGACCCAGTACTTC
d_call: -
clone_size: -
v_call: TRBV11-2
j_call: TRBJ2-5

cdr3_aa: CASSPRADTGELFF
cdr3_nt: TGCGCCAGCAGCCCAAGAGCGGACACCGGGGAGCTGTTTTTT
d_call: -
clone_size: -
v_call: TRBV4-3
j_call: TRBJ2-2

cdr3_aa: CASSLVIVVGQGNGYTF
cdr3_nt: TGTGCCAGCAGCTTAGTGATTGTCGTCGGACAGGGGAATGGCTACACCTTC
d_call: TRBD1
clone_size: -
v_call: TRBV7-9
j_call: TRBJ1-2

cdr3_aa: CASSQGGRGVYGYTF
cdr3_nt: TGTGCCAGCAGCCAAGGAGGCAGGGGAGTCTATGGCTACACCTTC
d_call: -
clone_size: -
v_call: TRBV4-2
j_call: TRBJ1-2

cdr3_aa: CASSYLQGDGYTF
cdr3_nt: TGTGCCAGCAGTTATCTACAGGGAGATGGCTACACCTTC
d_call: -
clone_size: -
v_call: TRBV6-9
j_call: TRBJ1-2

cdr3_aa: CASQGRGGWSYEQYF
cdr3_nt: TGTGCCAGCCAGGGGCGGGGGGGCTGGTCCTACGAGCAGTACTTC
d_call: TRBD2
clone_size: -
v_call: TRBV6-6
j_call: TRBJ2-7

cdr3_aa: CASSLNRGQYEQYF
cdr3_nt: TGTGCCAGCAGTTTGAACAGGGGGCAGTACGAGCAGTACTTC
d_call: TRBD1
clone_size: -
v_call: TRBV6-5
j_call: TRBJ2-7

cdr3_aa: CASSTGTSGPNEQFF
cdr3_nt: TGCGCCAGCAGCACCGGGACTAGCGGACCCAATGAGCAGTTCTTC
d_call: TRBD2
clone_size: -
v_call: TRBV5-1
j_call: TRBJ2-1

cdr3_aa: CASSPTSGGADTGELFF
cdr3_nt: TGTGCCAGCAGCCCTACTAGCGGGGGGGCCGACACCGGGGAGCTGTTTTTT
d_call: TRBD2
clone_size: once
v_call: TRBV9
j_call: TRBJ2-2

cdr3_aa: CASSKDRYLNTEAFF
cdr3_nt: TGTGCCAGTAGTAAAGACAGATATCTGAACACTGAAGCTTTCTTT
d_call: -
clone_size: -
v_call: TRBV19
j_call: TRBJ1-1

cdr3_aa: CASSQAQYGYTF
cdr3_nt: TGTGCCAGCAGCCAAGCCCAGTATGGCTACACCTTC
d_call: -
clone_size: -
v_call: TRBV3-1/TRBV3-2
j_call: TRBJ1-2